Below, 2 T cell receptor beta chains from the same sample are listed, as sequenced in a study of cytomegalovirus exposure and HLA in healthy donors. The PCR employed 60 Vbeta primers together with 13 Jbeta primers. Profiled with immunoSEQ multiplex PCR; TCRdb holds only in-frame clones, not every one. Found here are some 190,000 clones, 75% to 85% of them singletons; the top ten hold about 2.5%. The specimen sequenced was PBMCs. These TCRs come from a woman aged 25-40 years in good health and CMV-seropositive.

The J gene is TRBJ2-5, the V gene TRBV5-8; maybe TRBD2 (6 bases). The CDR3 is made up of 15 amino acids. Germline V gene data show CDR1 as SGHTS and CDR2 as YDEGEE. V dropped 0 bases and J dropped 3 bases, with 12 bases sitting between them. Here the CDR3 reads CASSLGLGEEETQYF. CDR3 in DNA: TGTGCCAGCAGCTTGGGGCTTGGGGAGGAAGAGACCCAGTACTTC.

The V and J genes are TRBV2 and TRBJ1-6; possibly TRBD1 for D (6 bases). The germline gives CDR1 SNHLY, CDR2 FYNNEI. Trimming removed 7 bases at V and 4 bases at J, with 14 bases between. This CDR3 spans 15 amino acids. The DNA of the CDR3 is TGTGCCAGCACGGGACCTACAGGGTATAATTCACCCCTCCACTTT. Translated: CASTGPTGYNSPLHF.